The 5 T cell receptor beta chains below all came from one sample that was sequenced in a study of T cells in Graves' hyperthyroidism and ophthalmopathy. TCR beta CDR3 sequences were amplified from RNA transcripts. TCR CDR3 underwent first-round RT-PCR with the HTBI primer set. TCRdb ran MiXCR on the multiplex PCR reads and lists one entry per CDR3 protein. The data show a few hundred thousand distinct CDR3 sequences, around a fifth seen once. Input material: blood. Every receptor here comes from a woman aged 45-65 years with Graves' hyperthyroidism.

This clonotype turned up a few times. The chain has TRBV5-1 and TRBJ1-4, with TRBD1 matching over 8 bases. CDR1 and CDR2 (germline): SGHRS, YFSETQ. Trimming cost V 5 bases and J 11 bases; bases outside gene matches: 8. This CDR3 is built from 13 residues. The CDR3 nucleotides are TGCGCCAGCAGAGTGACAGGGGAGTCCAAACTGTTTTTT. Translating gives CASRVTGESKLFF.

This clonotype has ten or more counts. V and J are TRBV5-6 and TRBJ1-2; TRBD1 matches 10 bases. CDR1 is SGHDT, CDR2 YYEEEE, per germline. V was pared by 4 bases and J by 1 base, with 4 bases of the junction left unmatched. The CDR3 length is 15 residues. CDR3 loop: CASSPGTGVNYGYTF. The CDR3, as DNA: TGTGCCAGCAGCCCCGGGACAGGGGTTAACTATGGCTACACCTTC.

There are many counts of this clonotype. The genes are TRBV18 and TRBJ1-4, with 9 bases lining up with TRBD1. V was clipped by 3 bases and J by 7 bases; unmatched bases: 6. CDR1 is KGHSH and CDR2 is LQKENI in the germline V gene. This CDR3 comprises 15 residues. The CDR3 is CASSPNRGLGEKLFF. The CDR3, as DNA: TGTGCCAGCTCACCGAACAGGGGGCTAGGTGAAAAACTGTTTTTT. The complete variable domain, with remaining parts taken from reference TRBV18 and TRBJ1-4, reads NAGVMQNPRHLVRRRGQEARLRCSPMKGHSHVYWYRQLPEEGLKFMVYLQKENIIDESGMPKERFSAEFPKEGPSILRIQQVVRGDSAAYFCASSPNRGLGEKLFFGSGTQLSVL.

This clonotype was seen ten or more times. The chain employs TRBV5-1 and TRBJ1-2, with D possibly TRBD1 on 5 matching bases. This CDR3 has 17 residues. Trimming took 3 bases from V and 0 from J, leaving 18 bases between them. Germline loops: CDR1 SGHRS, CDR2 YFSETQ. The CDR3: CASSWGSARQTNYGYTF. DNA of the CDR3: TGCGCCAGCAGCTGGGGCAGTGCCCGTCAAACTAACTATGGCTACACCTTC.

The chain links TRBV20-1 to TRBJ2-1; 12 nucleotides align to TRBD2. Germline CDR1 is DFQATT and CDR2 is SNEGSKA (reference sequence). Trimming took 5 bases from V and 4 from J; bases not matched to a gene: 3. This CDR3 is built from 14 residues. This CDR3 reads CSADGLAGYNEQFF. CDR3 nucleotides: TGCAGTGCTGACGGACTAGCGGGGTACAATGAGCAGTTCTTC.